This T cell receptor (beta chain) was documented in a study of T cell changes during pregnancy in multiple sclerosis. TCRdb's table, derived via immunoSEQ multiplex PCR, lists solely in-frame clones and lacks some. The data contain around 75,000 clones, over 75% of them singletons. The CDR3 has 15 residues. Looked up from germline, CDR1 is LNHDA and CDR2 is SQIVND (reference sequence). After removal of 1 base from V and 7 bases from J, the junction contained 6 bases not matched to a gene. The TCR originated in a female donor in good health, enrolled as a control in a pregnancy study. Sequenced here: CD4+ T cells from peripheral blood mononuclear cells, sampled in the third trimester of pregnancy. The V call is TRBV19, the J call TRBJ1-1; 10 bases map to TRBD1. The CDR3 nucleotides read TGTGCCAGTAGTATAGGCTCGGGACAGGGGATTGAAGCTTTCTTT. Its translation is CASSIGSGQGIEAFF.